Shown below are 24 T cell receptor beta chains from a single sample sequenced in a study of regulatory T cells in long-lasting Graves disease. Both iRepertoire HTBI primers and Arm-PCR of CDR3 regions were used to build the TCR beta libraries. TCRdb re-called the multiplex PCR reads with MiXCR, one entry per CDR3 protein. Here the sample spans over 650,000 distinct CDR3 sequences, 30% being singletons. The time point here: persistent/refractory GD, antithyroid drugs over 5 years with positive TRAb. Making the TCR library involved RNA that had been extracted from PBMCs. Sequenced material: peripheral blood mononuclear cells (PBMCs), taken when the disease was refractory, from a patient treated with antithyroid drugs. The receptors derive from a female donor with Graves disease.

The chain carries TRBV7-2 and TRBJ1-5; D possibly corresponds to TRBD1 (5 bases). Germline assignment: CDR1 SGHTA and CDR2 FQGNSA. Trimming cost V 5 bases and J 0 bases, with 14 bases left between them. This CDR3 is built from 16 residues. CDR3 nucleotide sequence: TGTGCCAGCAGCGTCGAGCAGGGATATAGCAATCAGCCCCAGCATTTT. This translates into CASSVEQGYSNQPQHF.

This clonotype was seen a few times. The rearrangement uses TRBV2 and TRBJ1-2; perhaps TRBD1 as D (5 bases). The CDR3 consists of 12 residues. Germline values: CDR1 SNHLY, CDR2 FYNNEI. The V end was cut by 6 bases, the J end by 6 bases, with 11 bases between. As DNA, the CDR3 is TGTGCCAGCAGAAGAACAGGACATGGCTACACCTTC. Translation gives CASRRTGHGYTF.

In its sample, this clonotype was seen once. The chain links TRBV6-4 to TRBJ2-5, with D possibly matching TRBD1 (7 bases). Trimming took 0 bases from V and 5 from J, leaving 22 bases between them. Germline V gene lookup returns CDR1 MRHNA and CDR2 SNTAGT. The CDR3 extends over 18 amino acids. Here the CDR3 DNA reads TGTGCCAGCAGTGACTCGACCCCCCAACAGGGGACTTCGGAGACCCAGTACTTC. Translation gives CASSDSTPQQGTSETQYF.

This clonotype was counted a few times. The CDR3 reads CASSGEDDKPLGNQPQHF. Here the CDR3 DNA reads TGTGCCAGCAGTGGGGAGGATGACAAGCCCCTAGGCAATCAGCCCCAGCATTTT. This sequence joins TRBV2 and TRBJ1-5; no definite D call. The CDR3 loop spans 18 amino acids. Trimming took 4 bases from V and 2 from J, leaving 21 bases between them. Germline assignment: CDR1 SNHLY and CDR2 FYNNEI.

As DNA, the CDR3 is TGTGCCAGCAGCCATTACCGGACTCTCGGCTACACCTTC. It specifies CASSHYRTLGYTF. The rearrangement links TRBV7-8 to TRBJ1-2; D not certain. V was clipped by 5 bases and J by 8 bases, with 15 bases between them. The CDR3 has 13 amino acids. Germline values: CDR1 SGHVS, CDR2 FQNEAQ.

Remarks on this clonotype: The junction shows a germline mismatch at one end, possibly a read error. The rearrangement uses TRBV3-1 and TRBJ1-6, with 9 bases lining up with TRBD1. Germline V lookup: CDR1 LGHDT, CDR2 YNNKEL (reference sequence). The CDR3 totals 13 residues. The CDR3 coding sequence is TGTGCCGGCAGCCACGGACAGGGGTACCCCCTCCACTTT. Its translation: CAGSHGQGYPLHF.

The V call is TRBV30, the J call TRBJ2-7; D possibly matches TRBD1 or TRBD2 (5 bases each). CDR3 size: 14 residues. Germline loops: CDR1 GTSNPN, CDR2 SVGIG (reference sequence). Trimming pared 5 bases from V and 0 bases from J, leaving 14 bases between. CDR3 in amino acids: CAWGGPTYSYEQYF. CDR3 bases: TGTGCCTGGGGGGGACCCACCTACTCCTACGAGCAGTACTTC.

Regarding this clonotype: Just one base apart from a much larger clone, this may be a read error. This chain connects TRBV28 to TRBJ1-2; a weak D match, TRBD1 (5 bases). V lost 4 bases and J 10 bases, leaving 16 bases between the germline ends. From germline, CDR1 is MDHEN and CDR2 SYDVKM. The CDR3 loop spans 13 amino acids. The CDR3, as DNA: TGTGCCAGCAGTTCCCAGGGTGCCGTCGTCTACACCTTC. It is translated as CASSSQGAVVYTF.

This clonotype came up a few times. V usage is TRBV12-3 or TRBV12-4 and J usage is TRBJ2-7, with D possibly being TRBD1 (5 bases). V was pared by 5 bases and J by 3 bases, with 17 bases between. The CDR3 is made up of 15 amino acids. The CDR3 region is CASSPRARGGYEQYF. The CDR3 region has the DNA TGTGCCAGCAGTCCCCGAGCTAGGGGTGGCTACGAGCAGTACTTC.

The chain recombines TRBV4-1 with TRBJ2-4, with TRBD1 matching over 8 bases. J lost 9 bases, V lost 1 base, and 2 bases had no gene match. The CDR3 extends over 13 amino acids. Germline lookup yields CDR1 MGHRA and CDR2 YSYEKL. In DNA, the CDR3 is TGCGCCAGCAGCCAAGGAACAGGGGGCATTCAGTACTTC. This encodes CASSQGTGGIQYF.

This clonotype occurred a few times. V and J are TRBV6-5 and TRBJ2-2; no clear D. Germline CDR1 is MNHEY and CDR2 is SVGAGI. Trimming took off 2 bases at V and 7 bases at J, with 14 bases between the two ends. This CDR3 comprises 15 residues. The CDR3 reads CASSYIGSKGGELFF. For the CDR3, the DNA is TGTGCCAGCAGTTACATCGGGTCCAAGGGCGGGGAGCTGTTTTTT.

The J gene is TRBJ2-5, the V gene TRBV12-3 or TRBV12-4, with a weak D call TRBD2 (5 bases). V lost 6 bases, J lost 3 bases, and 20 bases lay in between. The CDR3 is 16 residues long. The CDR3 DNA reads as TGTGCCAGCAGCCCCCATCTCGACTATTCAGAAGAGACCCAGTACTTC. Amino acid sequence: CASSPHLDYSEETQYF.

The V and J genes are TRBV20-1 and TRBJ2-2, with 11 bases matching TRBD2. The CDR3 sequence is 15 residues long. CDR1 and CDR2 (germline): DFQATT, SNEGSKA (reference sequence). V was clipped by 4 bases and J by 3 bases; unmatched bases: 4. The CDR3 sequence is CSATSGGLDTGELFF. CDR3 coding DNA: TGCAGTGCTACTAGCGGGGGGCTAGACACCGGGGAGCTGTTTTTT.

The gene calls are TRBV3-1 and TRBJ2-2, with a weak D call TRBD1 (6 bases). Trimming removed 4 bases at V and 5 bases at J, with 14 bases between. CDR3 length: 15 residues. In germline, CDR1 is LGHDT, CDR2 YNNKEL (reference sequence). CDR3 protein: CASSPARGGTGELFF. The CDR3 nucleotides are TGTGCCAGCAGCCCCGCCAGGGGCGGGACCGGGGAGCTGTTTTTT.

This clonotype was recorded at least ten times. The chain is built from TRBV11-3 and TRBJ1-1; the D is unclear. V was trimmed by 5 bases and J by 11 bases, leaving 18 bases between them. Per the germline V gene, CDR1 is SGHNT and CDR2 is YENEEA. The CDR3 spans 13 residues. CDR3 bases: TGTGCCAGCAGCACGAGGACGGGATCGAGGGCTTTCTTT. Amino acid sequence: CASSTRTGSRAFF.

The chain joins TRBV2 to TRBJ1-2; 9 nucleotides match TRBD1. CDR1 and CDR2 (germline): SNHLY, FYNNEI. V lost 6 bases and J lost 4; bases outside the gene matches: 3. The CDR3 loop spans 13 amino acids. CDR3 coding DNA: TGTGCCAGCAGCGAGGACAGGGGCTATGGCTACACCTTC. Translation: CASSEDRGYGYTF.

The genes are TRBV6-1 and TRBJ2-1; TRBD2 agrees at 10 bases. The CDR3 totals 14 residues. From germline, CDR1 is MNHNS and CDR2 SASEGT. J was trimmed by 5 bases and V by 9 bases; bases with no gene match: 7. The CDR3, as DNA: TGTGCCAGGCCGAGGACTAGCGGTAACAATGAGCAGTTCTTC. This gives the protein CARPRTSGNNEQFF.

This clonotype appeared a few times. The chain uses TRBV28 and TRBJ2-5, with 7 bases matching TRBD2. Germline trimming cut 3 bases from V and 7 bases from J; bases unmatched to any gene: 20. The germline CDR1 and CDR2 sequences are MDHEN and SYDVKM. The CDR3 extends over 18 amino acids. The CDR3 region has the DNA TGTGCCAGCAGTTTTGGGGCCAGGGAGGGCGGAATTTTCGGGACCCAGTACTTC. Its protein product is CASSFGAREGGIFGTQYF.

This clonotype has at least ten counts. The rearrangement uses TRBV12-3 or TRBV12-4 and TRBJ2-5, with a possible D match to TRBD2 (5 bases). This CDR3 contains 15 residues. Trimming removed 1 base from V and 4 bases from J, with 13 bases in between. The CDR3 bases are TGTGCCAGCAGTTTAGGGGAACCCGAGGGAGAGACCCAGTACTTC. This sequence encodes CASSLGEPEGETQYF.

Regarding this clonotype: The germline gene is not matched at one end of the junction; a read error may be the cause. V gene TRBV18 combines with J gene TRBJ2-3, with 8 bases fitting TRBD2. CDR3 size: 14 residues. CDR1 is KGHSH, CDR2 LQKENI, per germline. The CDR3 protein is CASSPGLGADTRYF. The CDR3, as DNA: TGTGCCAGCTCACCGGGACTAGGCGCAGATACGCGGTATTTT.

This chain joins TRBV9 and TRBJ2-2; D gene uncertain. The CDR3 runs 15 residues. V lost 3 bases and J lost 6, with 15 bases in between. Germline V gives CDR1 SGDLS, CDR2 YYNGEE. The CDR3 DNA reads TGTGCCAGCAGCGCCCCCGGTCTCCGGGCCGGGGAGCTGTTTTTT. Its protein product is CASSAPGLRAGELFF.

As DNA, the CDR3 is TGTGCCACTCGCTGGGTGGGCAGCAATCAGCCCCAGCATTTT. Translation: CATRWVGSNQPQHF. The chain uses TRBV19 and TRBJ1-5, with D unresolved. V was cut by 10 bases and J by 1 base, with 14 bases left in between. The CDR3 is 14 residues long. The germline CDR1 and CDR2 sequences are LNHDA and SQIVND (reference sequence).

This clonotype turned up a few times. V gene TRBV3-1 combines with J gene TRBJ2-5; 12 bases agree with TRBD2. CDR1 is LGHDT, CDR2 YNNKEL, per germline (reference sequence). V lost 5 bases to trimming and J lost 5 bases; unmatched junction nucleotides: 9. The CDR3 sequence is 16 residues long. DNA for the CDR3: TGTGCCAGCAGCGCTGCTAGCGGGAGGGCCAGGGAGACCCAGTACTTC. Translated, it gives CASSAASGRARETQYF.

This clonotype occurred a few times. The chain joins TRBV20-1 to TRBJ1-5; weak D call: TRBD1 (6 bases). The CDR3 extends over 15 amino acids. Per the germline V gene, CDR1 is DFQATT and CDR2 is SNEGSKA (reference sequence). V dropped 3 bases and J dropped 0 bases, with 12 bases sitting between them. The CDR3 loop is CSASPGTYSNQPQHF. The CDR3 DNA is TGCAGTGCTAGCCCCGGGACATATAGCAATCAGCCCCAGCATTTT.